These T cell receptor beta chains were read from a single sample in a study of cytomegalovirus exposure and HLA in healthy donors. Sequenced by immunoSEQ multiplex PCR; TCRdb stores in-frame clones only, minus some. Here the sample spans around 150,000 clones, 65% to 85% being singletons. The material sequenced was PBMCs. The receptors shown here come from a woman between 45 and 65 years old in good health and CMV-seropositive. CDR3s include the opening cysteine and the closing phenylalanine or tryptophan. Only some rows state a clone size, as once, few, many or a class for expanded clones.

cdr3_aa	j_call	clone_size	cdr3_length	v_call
CASSPRGDEQFF	TRBJ2-1	NA	12	TRBV9
CASSVGLGGGTDTQYF	TRBJ2-3	NA	16	TRBV9
CASIRGREQFF	TRBJ2-1	NA	11	TRBV19
CASSQDPLGQAKNIQYF	TRBJ2-4	NA	17	TRBV4-2
CASRAGAMNTEAFF	TRBJ1-1	NA	14	TRBV5-1
CASSPAGGNPIYEQYF	TRBJ2-7	NA	16	TRBV18
CASSEPKLDLAYEQYF	TRBJ2-7	NA	16	TRBV10-2
CASSLKVGSTNLGNTIYF	TRBJ1-3	NA	18	TRBV7-4
CASSLRDLDNSPLHF	TRBJ1-6	few	15	TRBV4-1
CASSEWTGRGYTF	TRBJ1-2	NA	13	TRBV6-1
CASNLAGLGNTEAFF	TRBJ1-1	NA	15	TRBV19
CASTEGSGANVLTF	TRBJ2-6	NA	14	TRBV5-1
CAWSRGGSNQPQHF	TRBJ1-5	NA	14	TRBV30
CSVAGVGQETQYF	TRBJ2-5	NA	13	TRBV29-1
CASSYTIGDSYGYTF	TRBJ1-2	NA	15	TRBV6-5
CASSSFGQGEAFF	TRBJ1-1	few	13	TRBV6-5
CASTLAGQGAANTGELFF	TRBJ2-2	NA	18	TRBV19
CASSLGLRDRDYGYTF	TRBJ1-2	NA	16	TRBV5-4
CASSFYSGGRDEQYF	TRBJ2-7	NA	15	TRBV11-2
CASSLTGTTGMGLFF	TRBJ1-4	once	15	TRBV6-5
CASSPGQISNQPQHF	TRBJ1-5	once	15	TRBV6-5
CASSYSAGGVGNTIYF	TRBJ1-3	NA	16	TRBV6-6
CASSSRDWGLGGYTF	TRBJ1-2	few	15	TRBV7-9
CASSLVLGGNQPQHF	TRBJ1-5	NA	15	TRBV7-8
CAISRQGTPETQYF	TRBJ2-5	NA	14	TRBV10-3
CASSLDTGYGYTF	TRBJ1-2	NA	13	TRBV5-1
CASSLAGGNYGYTF	TRBJ1-2	NA	14	TRBV7-9
CASSWNVAGDNEQFF	TRBJ2-1	NA	15	TRBV5-1